This T cell receptor beta chain was recovered during a study of blood T cell repertoires in COVID-19. Assay: immunoSEQ multiplex PCR; the TCRdb copy retains only in-frame clones and omits some. This sample has 350,000 to 450,000 clones, with approximately 89% found just once. Participants had their cohort set by participant-reported clinical history. The CDR3 consists of 15 residues. With V trimmed by 4 bases and J by 3 bases, 4 bases remained unmatched. CDR1 and CDR2 from the germline V gene are MNHEY and SVGAGI. The receptor's source is a man aged 40-49 years in a cohort exposed to, infected with or recovered from COVID-19 (not recorded which). The V gene is TRBV6-5, the J gene TRBJ2-1; 9 nucleotides line up with TRBD2. What was sequenced was PBMCs or T cells enriched from blood (not recorded which). The DNA of the CDR3 is TGTGCCAGCAGTTCTAGCGGGACGGGCTACAATGAGCAGTTCTTC. Translating gives CASSSSGTGYNEQFF.